The next 15 T cell receptor beta chains were all read from a single sample in a study of blood T cells in healthy people across ages (dated by TCRdb to between 2014 and 2017). Libraries came from 5' RACE. The data were produced on an Illumina HiSeq 2500. A second about 7 to 12 cycle PCR used a sample-barcoded 5' primer and a J-beta primer mix. TCRdb trimmed public reads at Q25 via fastp, called clones via MiXCR and kept in-frame beta chains. Each entry is one CDR3 protein sequence, shown with its most common DNA and genes. The sample has about 830,000 distinct CDR3 sequences on record, around two thirds of them singletons. 28% of the sample goes to the ten largest clones. The specimen was blood. Receptors originate from a man aged 25-40 years in good health.

This clonotype came up a few times. The rearrangement joins TRBV12-3 or TRBV12-4 to TRBJ2-7; 7 bases agree with TRBD1. There are 14 residues in the CDR3. The V gene end was trimmed by 3 bases and the J gene end by 5 bases; junction bases not matched to a gene: 7. The CDR3 nucleotides read TGTGCCAGCAGTTTCTTTACAGGGGTCCACGAGCAGTACTTC. Protein sequence: CASSFFTGVHEQYF.

This chain uses TRBV5-1 with TRBJ1-1; TRBD1 might be the D (6 bases). Trimming cost V 0 bases and J 1 base, with 13 bases left between them. The CDR3 is 16 amino acids. Germline lookup yields CDR1 SGHRS and CDR2 YFSETQ. The CDR3 DNA is TGCGCCAGCAGCTTGGCCAGGGGAGGGGCGAACACTGAAGCTTTCTTT. It yields the protein CASSLARGGANTEAFF. Full variable domain (remainder filled in from reference TRBV5-1 and TRBJ1-1): KAGVTQTPRYLIKTRGQQVTLSCSPISGHRSVSWYQQTPGQGLQFLFEYFSETQRNKGNFPGRFSGRQFSNSRSEMNVSTLELGDSALYLCASSLARGGANTEAFFGQGTRLTVV.

This chain's CDR3 is CASSHGTGSEQYF. CDR3 nucleotide sequence: TGTGCCAGCAGTCACGGGACAGGGAGTGAGCAGTACTTC. V gene TRBV27 combines with J gene TRBJ2-7, with TRBD1 identical over 9 bases. V shed 5 bases and J 7 bases; nucleotides not matched to a gene: 6. The germline CDR1 and CDR2 sequences are MNHEY and SMNVEV (reference sequence). This CDR3 is built from 13 residues.

This chain uses TRBV6-1 with TRBJ2-3; 10 bases fit TRBD1. The CDR3 has 17 amino acids. J was trimmed by 0 bases and V by 6 bases; bases with no gene match: 9. The germline gives CDR1 MNHNS, CDR2 SASEGT. The CDR3 sequence is CASRQRQGATSTDTQYF. The DNA of the CDR3 is TGTGCCAGCAGGCAAAGACAGGGGGCCACTAGCACAGATACGCAGTATTTT.

The genes are TRBV29-1 and TRBJ1-2; D call uncertain. Germline-derived CDR1 and CDR2 are SQVTM and ANQGSEA. V was trimmed by 7 bases and J by 8 bases, leaving 17 bases between them. This CDR3 has 12 residues. The CDR3 DNA is TGCAGCGCCGCGGTCACCGTCGGGGGCTACACCTTC. It encodes CSAAVTVGGYTF. Combining the CDR3 with reference TRBV29-1 and TRBJ1-2 gives the whole variable domain SAVISQKPSRDICQRGTSLTIQCQVDSQVTMMFWYRQQPGQSLTLIATANQGSEATYESGFVIDKFPISRPNLTFSTLTVSNMSPEDSSIYLCSAAVTVGGYTFGSGTRLTVV.

The chain uses TRBV9 and TRBJ2-3, with D perhaps TRBD2 (6 bases). Deletions cut 4 bases from V and 0 bases from J, with 15 bases between. Germline assignment: CDR1 SGDLS and CDR2 YYNGEE. The length of the CDR3 is 16 residues. The CDR3 loop is CASSKWGDSSTDTQYF. The CDR3 bases are TGTGCCAGCAGCAAATGGGGGGACTCTAGCACAGATACGCAGTATTTT.

The chain employs TRBV7-9 and TRBJ2-1, with D possibly being TRBD2 (6 bases). Deletions cut 5 bases from V and 1 base from J, with 15 bases between. Germline V CDR1 and CDR2: SEHNR, FQNEAQ (reference sequence). This CDR3 has 16 amino acids. The DNA of the CDR3 is TGTGCCAGCAGCCCTCCTCGGGGGTTGTCCTACAATGAGCAGTTCTTC. Its translation is CASSPPRGLSYNEQFF.

The V gene is TRBV20-1, the J gene TRBJ2-7; 11 bases agree with TRBD1. This CDR3 comprises 17 residues. V shed 3 bases, J shed 7 bases, and the junction held 17 bases outside the gene matches. The germline gives CDR1 DFQATT, CDR2 SNEGSKA (reference sequence). CDR3 loop: CSASPPAIGQGALEQYF. The CDR3 DNA reads TGCAGTGCTAGTCCCCCCGCGATCGGACAGGGGGCCCTTGAGCAGTACTTC.

The rearrangement links TRBV4-3 to TRBJ2-5; D may be TRBD2 (6 bases). The J call is doubtful: the DNA matches TRBJ2-7 better. The CDR3 consists of 16 residues. The germline gives CDR1 LGHNA, CDR2 YSLEER. CDR3 protein: CASSQDQGGDVDEQYF. CDR3 DNA sequence: TGCGCCAGCAGCCAAGATCAGGGCGGGGACGTCGACGAGCAGTACTTC.

This sequence joins TRBV7-2 and TRBJ2-3; 7 positions agree with TRBD1. Germline V gene data show CDR1 as SGHTA and CDR2 as FQGNSA. The CDR3 totals 15 residues. Losses at the gene ends were 5 bases for V and 3 bases for J; bases not matched to a gene: 8. The CDR3: CASSLTGFGTDTQYF. The CDR3 bases are TGTGCCAGCAGCCTGACAGGGTTCGGGACAGATACGCAGTATTTT.

The V gene is TRBV7-2, the J gene TRBJ2-7; maybe TRBD1 (5 bases). The CDR3 is 15 amino acids. Germline V gene sequence: CDR1 SGHTA, CDR2 FQGNSA. Trimming shortened V by 1 base and J by 2 bases, and 12 bases separated the two germline ends. CDR3 nucleotides: TGTGCCAGCAGCTTAGTTATTAGGGGCACCTACGAGCAGTACTTC. It specifies CASSLVIRGTYEQYF.

This chain links TRBV21-1 with TRBJ2-3; TRBD1, the table's D call, was not compared with the DNA. TRBV21-1 is flagged as a pseudogene. The length of the CDR3 is 16 residues. The CDR3 loop is CATWGSVRGSPDTQYF. As DNA, the CDR3 is TGTGCCACCTGGGGTAGTGTGCGGGGGAGCCCGGATACGCAGTATTTT.

The chain is built from TRBV13 and TRBJ1-1; unclear D gene. CDR1 is PRHDT, CDR2 FYEKMQ, per germline (reference sequence). With 4 bases removed from V and 4 bases from J, the gap between germline ends came to 13 bases. The CDR3 has 14 amino acids. The CDR3 sequence is CASSSPPWGTEAFF. The CDR3 DNA is TGTGCCAGCAGCTCCCCTCCTTGGGGCACTGAAGCTTTCTTT.

The chain couples TRBV29-1 to TRBJ2-7; 10 nucleotides align to TRBD1. The CDR3 is 14 residues long. With V trimmed by 1 base and J by 2 bases, 2 bases remained unmatched. Germline V lookup: CDR1 SQVTM, CDR2 ANQGSEA. DNA of the CDR3: TGCAGCGTTGAAGGACAGGGGGCCCCCTACGAGCAGTACTTC. This codes for CSVEGQGAPYEQYF.

Only a few counts were recorded for this clonotype. This chain joins TRBV29-1 and TRBJ2-5; D perhaps matches TRBD1 (5 bases). V dropped 6 bases and J dropped 4 bases, with 15 bases sitting between them. Germline-derived CDR1 and CDR2 are SQVTM and ANQGSEA. CDR3 length equals 13 residues. This CDR3 reads CSVVGRWAETQYF. DNA of the CDR3: TGCAGCGTGGTGGGGCGTTGGGCAGAGACCCAGTACTTC. The variable domain in full, with the rest retrieved from reference TRBV29-1 and TRBJ2-5, is SAVISQKPSRDICQRGTSLTIQCQVDSQVTMMFWYRQQPGQSLTLIATANQGSEATYESGFVIDKFPISRPNLTFSTLTVSNMSPEDSSIYLCSVVGRWAETQYFGPGTRLLVL.